These T cell receptor beta chains were read from a single sample in a study of OX40 agonist ivuxolimab in advanced cancers. Profiled with immunoSEQ multiplex PCR; TCRdb holds only in-frame clones, not every one. The sample has approximately 59,000 clones, roughly 80% seen once; the top ten hold about 3.7%. This specimen consisted of CD4+ or CD8+ T cells sorted from blood, obtained in a trial of the OX40 agonist ivuxolimab. The receptors stem from an adult with an advanced solid tumor such as melanoma, head and neck, liver or kidney cancer. Each CDR3 is given with its conserved first and last residue. The order of the fields is V gene, D gene, clone size, J gene, CDR3 protein, CDR3 DNA. D genes are given only for firm matches. Only part of the rows carry a size: once, few, many, or a class if the clone is expanded.

>TRBV4-1|-|-|TRBJ1-3
CASSPPGEGNTIYF
TGCGCCAGCAGCCCCCCAGGGGAGGGAAACACCATATATTTT
>TRBV5-1|TRBD2|-|TRBJ2-3
CASSLELAGRRGDTQYF
TGCGCCAGCAGCTTGGAACTAGCGGGCCGACGCGGGGATACGCAGTATTTT
>TRBV9|-|-|TRBJ1-3
CASSLGGSSGNTIYF
TGTGCCAGCAGCCTAGGGGGGAGCTCTGGAAACACCATATATTTT
>TRBV5-1|-|-|TRBJ2-7
CASSLAGNTYEQYF
TGCGCCAGCAGCTTGGCAGGCAATACCTACGAGCAGTACTTC
>TRBV4-1|-|-|TRBJ2-5
CASSHSTEGGETQYF
TGCGCCAGCAGCCACTCCACGGAGGGGGGGGAGACCCAGTACTTC
>TRBV2|TRBD2|-|TRBJ2-1
CASSERDGTSGRGDEQFF
TGTGCCAGCAGTGAAAGGGACGGGACTAGCGGGAGAGGCGATGAGCAGTTCTTC
>TRBV7-8|TRBD1|-|TRBJ2-1
CASSLGRGQTKSYNEQFF
TGTGCCAGCAGCTTAGGTCGGGGACAGACTAAATCCTACAATGAGCAGTTCTTC
>TRBV28|-|-|TRBJ2-2
CASSPPNTGELFF
TGTGCCAGCAGTCCACCGAACACCGGGGAGCTGTTTTTT
>TRBV7-8|-|-|TRBJ2-6
CASSLARVPPSGANVLTF
TGTGCCAGCAGCTTAGCGAGAGTGCCCCCCTCTGGGGCCAACGTCCTGACTTTC
>TRBV27|-|-|TRBJ2-7
CASSVFDGAYIHEQYF
TGTGCCAGCAGTGTGTTCGACGGGGCCTATATCCACGAGCAGTACTTC
>TRBV10-3|-|few|TRBJ2-1
CATTQPGTSDNEQFF
TGTGCCACCACACAGCCCGGGACGTCAGACAATGAGCAGTTCTTC
>TRBV2|TRBD2|-|TRBJ2-7
CASSEAGPGGIYEQYF
TGTGCCAGCAGTGAAGCAGGGCCGGGAGGGATCTACGAGCAGTACTTC
>TRBV2|TRBD2|-|TRBJ2-2
CASSENGRRGELFF
TGTGCCAGCAGTGAAAACGGGAGGCGCGGGGAGCTGTTTTTT
>TRBV7-8|-|-|TRBJ2-1
CASSSSGAAAGYNEQFF
TGTGCCAGCAGTTCCTCTGGGGCCGCAGCGGGCTACAATGAGCAGTTCTTC
>TRBV7-9|-|-|TRBJ2-7
CASSSDEAYEQYF
TGTGCCAGCAGCTCCGATGAGGCCTACGAGCAGTACTTC
>TRBV28|TRBD1|-|TRBJ2-1
CASSSRDRGNEQFF
TGTGCCAGCAGTTCTCGGGACAGGGGGAATGAGCAGTTCTTC
>TRBV11-2|-|-|TRBJ1-4
CASSLGQARNEKLFF
TGTGCCAGCAGCTTAGGACAGGCACGCAATGAAAAACTGTTTTTT
>TRBV28|TRBD1|-|TRBJ1-4
CATRGQGRPNEKLFF
TGTGCCACCCGAGGACAGGGCCGTCCTAATGAAAAACTGTTTTTT
>TRBV10-3|TRBD1|-|TRBJ2-3
CAINEGAGTDTQYF
TGTGCCATCAACGAGGGGGCCGGCACAGATACGCAGTATTTT
>TRBV5-4|-|-|TRBJ2-3
CASSWLDADTQYF
TGTGCCAGCAGCTGGCTAGACGCAGATACGCAGTATTTT
>TRBV15|TRBD2|-|TRBJ2-7
CATSRDWDYRYEQYF
TGTGCCACCAGCAGAGATTGGGACTATCGCTACGAGCAGTACTTC
>TRBV28|-|-|TRBJ1-1
CASREGVTEAFF
TGTGCCAGCAGAGAAGGAGTCACTGAAGCTTTCTTT
>TRBV29-1|TRBD2|-|TRBJ2-7
CSARLAGDYEQYF
TGCAGCGCTCGGCTAGCGGGAGACTACGAGCAGTACTTC
>TRBV5-1|-|-|TRBJ1-2
CASSLVAAGGGYTF
TGCGCCAGCAGCTTGGTCGCGGCAGGTGGAGGCTACACCTTC
>TRBV5-1|-|few|TRBJ2-4
CASSLGRGDIQYF
TGCGCCAGCAGCTTGGGTAGGGGAGACATTCAGTACTTC
>TRBV19|-|-|TRBJ2-7
CASSMGGAPYEQYF
TGTGCCAGTAGTATGGGGGGCGCGCCCTACGAGCAGTACTTC
>TRBV4-1|TRBD2|-|TRBJ2-7
CASSQDLLAGRYEQYF
TGCGCCAGCAGCCAAGACCTCCTAGCGGGAAGGTACGAGCAGTACTTC
>TRBV9|-|-|TRBJ1-1
CASSEGSTEAFF
TGTGCCAGCAGCGAAGGGTCCACTGAAGCTTTCTTT
>TRBV11-2|-|-|TRBJ2-1
CASSRATRYNEQFF
TGTGCCAGCAGCCGGGCGACCCGTTACAATGAGCAGTTCTTC
>TRBV7-6|-|-|TRBJ2-3
CASSLAGSLTDTQYF
TGTGCCAGCAGCTTAGCGGGCAGCCTCACAGATACGCAGTATTTT
>TRBV19|-|-|TRBJ2-2
CASSTRSGTITGELFF
TGTGCCAGTAGTACCCGATCCGGGACCATCACCGGGGAGCTGTTTTTT
>TRBV4-1|-|-|TRBJ1-5
CASSQLRANQPQHF
TGCGCCAGCAGCCAGCTCAGGGCCAATCAGCCCCAGCATTTT
>TRBV28|TRBD1|-|TRBJ1-1
CASSSPGQGMDTEAFF
TGTGCCAGCAGTTCACCGGGACAGGGGATGGACACTGAAGCTTTCTTT
>TRBV28|-|few|TRBJ2-7
CASSPLGGSYEQYF
TGTGCCAGCAGTCCTCTAGGGGGGTCCTACGAGCAGTACTTC
>TRBV25-1|-|-|TRBJ2-3
CASSDLGGTQYF
TGTGCCAGCAGTGATTTAGGGGGTACGCAGTATTTT
>TRBV4-3|-|once|TRBJ1-6
CASSLYPRDHLSLLHF
TGCGCCAGCAGCCTCTACCCGCGGGATCATCTTTCACTCCTCCACTTT
>TRBV5-4|-|-|TRBJ2-7
CASSKNYEQYF
TGTGCCAGCAGCAAAAACTACGAGCAGTACTTC
>TRBV9|-|-|TRBJ1-1
CASTLGQMNTEAFF
TGTGCCAGCACCCTCGGACAGATGAACACTGAAGCTTTCTTT
>TRBV4-1|-|-|TRBJ2-3
CASSQTGTPGPDTQYF
TGCGCCAGCAGCCAAACCGGGACTCCAGGGCCAGATACGCAGTATTTT
>TRBV7-8|-|-|TRBJ2-5
CATATSSRGAQYF
TGTGCCACCGCCACCAGCTCCCGAGGGGCCCAGTACTTC
>TRBV5-6|-|-|TRBJ1-6
CASSLVSGNSPLHF
TGTGCCAGCAGCTTGGTTAGTGGGAATTCACCCCTCCACTTT
>TRBV7-8|-|-|TRBJ2-7
CASSLGGRRSYEQYF
TGTGCCAGCAGCTTAGGTGGGCGAAGATCCTACGAGCAGTACTTC
>TRBV29-1|-|few|TRBJ1-1
CSVEMQGNTEAFF
TGCAGCGTTGAAATGCAGGGGAACACTGAAGCTTTCTTT
>TRBV9|-|few|TRBJ1-2
CASSVFQDPRDGYTF
TGTGCCAGCAGCGTATTTCAGGATCCTCGGGATGGCTACACCTTC
>TRBV28|-|once|TRBJ2-3
CASSLSQGSAQYF
TGTGCCAGCAGTTTGAGTCAGGGCTCAGCGCAGTATTTT
>TRBV27|TRBD2|-|TRBJ2-5
CASSFRGLAGVVETQYF
TGTGCCAGCAGTTTCCGAGGACTAGCGGGAGTGGTGGAGACCCAGTACTTC
>TRBV30|TRBD1|-|TRBJ2-7
CAWSTGEVYEQYF
TGTGCCTGGTCTACAGGGGAAGTTTACGAGCAGTACTTC
>TRBV7-9|-|-|TRBJ2-7
CASSLMGAGEQYF
TGTGCCAGCAGCCTAATGGGGGCGGGCGAGCAGTACTTC
>TRBV4-1|TRBD2|few|TRBJ2-2
CASSQVAGVITGELFF
TGCGCCAGCAGCCAAGTAGCGGGAGTGATCACCGGGGAGCTGTTTTTT